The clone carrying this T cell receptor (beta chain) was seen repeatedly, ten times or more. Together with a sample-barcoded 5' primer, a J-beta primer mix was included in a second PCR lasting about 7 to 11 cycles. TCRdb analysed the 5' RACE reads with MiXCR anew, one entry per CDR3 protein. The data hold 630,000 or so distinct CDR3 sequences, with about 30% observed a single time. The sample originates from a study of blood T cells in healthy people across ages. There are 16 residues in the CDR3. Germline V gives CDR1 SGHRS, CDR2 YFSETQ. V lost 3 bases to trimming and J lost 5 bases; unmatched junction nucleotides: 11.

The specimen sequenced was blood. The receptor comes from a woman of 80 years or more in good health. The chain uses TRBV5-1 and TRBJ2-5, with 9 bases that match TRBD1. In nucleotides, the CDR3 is TGCGCCAGCAGCTGGGACAGGGCTAAAATTGGGGAGACCCAGTACTTC. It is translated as CASSWDRAKIGETQYF.